The 27 T cell receptor beta chains below were found in one sample sequenced in a study of Ad26.COV2.S vaccination and SARS-CoV-2 variants. Treatment: about 20 received Ad26.COV2.S at low or high dose, single or two shots; roughly five received placebo; per-sample allocation not given. Day 63 following the first vaccine or placebo injection was when the samples were taken. Some clones are missing from TCRdb's copy, which holds only in-frame ones; the method was immunoSEQ multiplex PCR. The repertoire holds under 550,000 clones, roughly 90% seen once, with approximately 4% in the top ten. This sample comprised peripheral blood, obtained in a trial of Ad26.COV2.S vaccine versus placebo. Every receptor here comes from a person between 18 and 59 years old who received the Ad26.COV2.S COVID-19 vaccine or a placebo.

This clone appeared a few times. The chain couples TRBV30 to TRBJ2-2, with 10 positions matching TRBD2. Germline V CDR1 and CDR2: GTSNPN, SVGIG (reference sequence). V was clipped by 5 bases and J by 5 bases; unmatched bases: 5. The length of the CDR3 is 14 residues. CDR3 region: CAWERGGLTGELFF. CDR3 nucleotides: TGTGCCTGGGAGCGGGGGGGTTTGACCGGGGAGCTGTTTTTT.

The chain joins TRBV18 to TRBJ1-5; TRBD1 might be the D (6 bases). This CDR3 comprises 14 residues. Germline V CDR1 and CDR2: KGHSH, LQKENI. Trimming stripped 4 bases from V and 7 bases from J, with 14 bases between. CDR3 amino acids: CASSRDTMGQPQHF. CDR3 nucleotides: TGTGCCAGCTCACGGGACACAATGGGGCAGCCCCAGCATTTT.

CDR3 sequence reads: CASSEYGEIHFGYTF. For the CDR3, the DNA is TGTGCCAGCAGTGAATATGGAGAAATCCACTTCGGCTACACCTTC. The rearrangement links TRBV25-1 to TRBJ1-2; D gene uncertain. Germline V gene lookup returns CDR1 MGHDK and CDR2 SYGVNS. V lost 0 bases and J 8 bases, leaving 16 bases between the germline ends. This CDR3 has 15 residues.

This clone was observed a handful of times. CDR3 sequence reads: CASSYGTSAYEQYF. CDR3 sequence (DNA): TGTGCCAGCAGTTACGGGACTAGCGCCTACGAGCAGTACTTC. V usage is TRBV6-2 or TRBV6-3 and J usage is TRBJ2-7; TRBD2 matches at 10 bases. Trimming cost V 2 bases and J 2 bases; bases outside gene matches: 0. Germline V gene data show CDR1 as MNHEY and CDR2 as SVGEGT. The CDR3 totals 14 residues.

The V call is TRBV27, the J call TRBJ1-1; 11 nucleotides align to TRBD1. The CDR3 runs 16 residues. V lost 2 bases and J lost 2; bases outside the gene matches: 4. Germline CDR1 and CDR2: MNHEY and SMNVEV (reference sequence). The chain's CDR3 is CASSLGDRGYNTEAFF. The DNA for the CDR3 is TGTGCCAGCAGTTTAGGGGACAGGGGGTATAACACTGAAGCTTTCTTT.

This clone was recorded a few times. This rearrangement joins TRBV7-2 to TRBJ2-7, with 7 bases that match TRBD1. Per germline, CDR1 SGHTA and CDR2 FQGNSA. The trim removed 4 bases at V and 6 bases at J, leaving 9 bases unmatched. This CDR3 spans 14 amino acids. CDR3 DNA sequence: TGTGCCAGCAGCTCTTCGGACAGGAGAGGCGAGCAGTACTTC. The encoded protein is CASSSSDRRGEQYF.

The gene calls are TRBV11-2 and TRBJ1-1; possible D gene TRBD1, 5 bases. V was clipped by 4 bases and J by 4 bases, with 13 bases between them. Germline V gives CDR1 SGHAT, CDR2 FQNNGV. The CDR3 is 14 amino acids. The CDR3 coding sequence is TGTGCCAGCAGCTCCGCGGGGGGAGTCACTGAAGCTTTCTTT. Translating it yields CASSSAGGVTEAFF.

The J gene is TRBJ1-1, the V gene TRBV2, with TRBD1 matching over 9 bases. Germline values: CDR1 SNHLY, CDR2 FYNNEI. The junction had 4 bases not matched to a gene; V was cut back by 6 bases and J by 5 bases. The CDR3 is 13 residues long. The CDR3 loop is CASSRTGVTEAFF. The CDR3 bases are TGTGCCAGCAGCCGGACAGGGGTGACTGAAGCTTTCTTT.

This clone was detected only a few times. This chain connects TRBV3-1 (or the pseudogene TRBV3-2) to TRBJ1-4, with 7 bases that match TRBD1. V shed 0 bases, J shed 7 bases, and the junction held 11 bases outside the gene matches. This CDR3 is 17 amino acids long. Germline V gene data show CDR1 as LGHDT and CDR2 as YNNKEL (reference sequence). The CDR3 DNA reads TGTGCCAGCAGCCAAGATGAAGGAGGGGGCAGAGGTGAAAAACTGTTTTTT. It yields the protein CASSQDEGGGRGEKLFF.

This chain connects TRBV28 to TRBJ2-7; D is unclear. V lost 3 bases and J lost 5, with 17 bases in between. The CDR3 is 15 amino acids. Germline loops: CDR1 MDHEN, CDR2 SYDVKM. The CDR3, as DNA: TGTGCCAGCAGTTTTGGTAAAACACAGTACGACGAGCAGTACTTC. Translating gives CASSFGKTQYDEQYF.

A word on this clone: Other DNA sequences in this sample translate to the same CDR3. This chain connects TRBV5-1 to TRBJ2-7; D might be TRBD2 (5 bases). Germline V CDR1 and CDR2: SGHRS, YFSETQ. CDR3 length: 13 residues. V was shortened by 0 bases and J by 1 base, with 5 bases between the two germline ends. The CDR3 DNA is TGCGCCAGCAGCTTGGCGGGGTCCTACGAGCAGTACTTC. It is translated as CASSLAGSYEQYF.

V usage is TRBV5-1 and J usage is TRBJ1-1; weak D call: TRBD1 (5 bases). Germline V lookup: CDR1 SGHRS, CDR2 YFSETQ. V lost 0 bases and J 2 bases, leaving 17 bases between the germline ends. The CDR3 sequence is 17 residues long. CDR3 loop: CASSLAPPTDTNTEAFF. In DNA form, the CDR3 reads TGCGCCAGCAGCTTGGCCCCCCCGACAGATACAAACACTGAAGCTTTCTTT.

The rearrangement links TRBV7-2 to TRBJ2-1; D might be TRBD1 or TRBD2, each matching 6 bases. Germline V CDR1 and CDR2: SGHTA, FQGNSA. V shed 2 bases and J shed 7 bases, with 12 bases lying between them. This CDR3 is 14 amino acids long. CDR3 protein: CASSLWGAVNEQFF. In DNA, the CDR3 is TGTGCCAGCAGCTTATGGGGGGCGGTGAATGAGCAGTTCTTC.

This clone was observed a few times. V and J are TRBV19 and TRBJ2-5, with a tentative D call TRBD1 (6 bases). The CDR3 is 11 residues long. Germline values: CDR1 LNHDA, CDR2 SQIVND (reference sequence). Trimming stripped 9 bases from V and 5 bases from J, with 10 bases between. The CDR3 loop is CASRGRETQYF. Here the CDR3 DNA reads TGTGCCAGCAGGGGCAGGGAGACCCAGTACTTC.

This rearrangement joins TRBV19 to TRBJ1-1; no clear D. The CDR3 sequence is 12 residues long. Per the germline V gene, CDR1 is LNHDA and CDR2 is SQIVND (reference sequence). V lost 1 base, J lost 7 bases, and 7 bases lay in between. For the CDR3, the DNA is TGTGCCAGTAGTATAGGATTGTTTGAAGCTTTCTTT. Encoded protein: CASSIGLFEAFF.

Only one count was recorded for this clone. The genes are TRBV27 and TRBJ2-7; 12 nucleotides align to TRBD2. Germline CDR1 MNHEY, CDR2 SMNVEV (reference sequence). This CDR3 region has 16 residues. Trimming cost V 0 bases and J 3 bases; bases outside gene matches: 3. The CDR3 DNA sequence: TGTGCCAGCAGTTTATCCGGACTAGCGGGGATCTACGAGCAGTACTTC. Its translation: CASSLSGLAGIYEQYF.

V gene TRBV6-6 combines with J gene TRBJ1-4; 7 nucleotides match TRBD1. Germline values: CDR1 MNHNY, CDR2 SVGAGI (reference sequence). The CDR3 is 12 residues long. V lost 8 bases to trimming and J lost 6 bases; unmatched junction nucleotides: 3. The CDR3 is CASGTDDEKLFF. In nucleotides, the CDR3 is TGTGCCAGCGGGACAGACGATGAAAAACTGTTTTTT.

The table lists this clone with a count of one. The chain couples TRBV2 to TRBJ2-4; no firm D call. Germline-derived CDR1 and CDR2 are SNHLY and FYNNEI. This CDR3 has 14 residues. The germline V and J ends were trimmed by 3 bases and 3 bases, with 9 bases remaining between them. This CDR3 reads CASSELVIKNIQYF. CDR3 sequence (DNA): TGTGCCAGCAGTGAGTTGGTAATCAAAAACATTCAGTACTTC.

V gene TRBV3-1 (or the pseudogene TRBV3-2) combines with J gene TRBJ1-1, with D uncertain. This CDR3 comprises 14 residues. V gave up 3 bases and J gave up 3 bases, with 11 bases separating them. Germline V gene sequence: CDR1 LGHDT, CDR2 YNNKEL (reference sequence). CDR3 in amino acids: CASSHMGLDTEAFF. The CDR3 DNA is TGTGCCAGCAGCCATATGGGGTTGGACACTGAAGCTTTCTTT.

The rearrangement uses TRBV27 and TRBJ1-2; TRBD1 is a possible D gene (5 bases). CDR3 length: 15 amino acids. CDR1 and CDR2 (germline): MNHEY, SMNVEV (reference sequence). Trimming left V 6 bases short and J 0 bases short, with 14 bases between. This CDR3 reads CASRHGPGANYGYTF. As DNA, the CDR3 is TGTGCCAGCAGACACGGTCCGGGGGCTAACTATGGCTACACCTTC.

The rearrangement uses TRBV4-1 and TRBJ1-5; no firm D call. V dropped 0 bases and J dropped 6 bases, with 12 bases sitting between them. This CDR3 is 15 amino acids long. Germline lookup yields CDR1 MGHRA and CDR2 YSYEKL. The chain's CDR3 is CASSQDMRQTQPQHF. For the CDR3, the DNA is TGCGCCAGCAGCCAAGATATGCGCCAAACTCAGCCCCAGCATTTT.

The chain joins TRBV7-9 to TRBJ2-7; 9 nucleotides line up with TRBD1. The length of the CDR3 is 16 residues. Germline lookup yields CDR1 SEHNR and CDR2 FQNEAQ (reference sequence). Trimming at V came to 5 bases and at J to 2 bases, leaving 10 bases not matched to a gene. The CDR3 nucleotides are TGTGCCAGCAGCCCGATATCTGGACAGGGGACCTACGAGCAGTACTTC. This codes for CASSPISGQGTYEQYF.

This clone was counted between two and nine times. The chain joins TRBV19 to TRBJ1-5; D possibly corresponds to TRBD1 (6 bases). Germline CDR1 is LNHDA and CDR2 is SQIVND (reference sequence). V lost 8 bases, J lost 0 bases, and 11 bases lay in between. The CDR3 sequence is 14 residues long. In DNA form, the CDR3 reads TGTGCCAGTTTGGGGGCTTATAGCAATCAGCCCCAGCATTTT. It translates to CASLGAYSNQPQHF.

The chain combines TRBV18 with TRBJ2-7; D is possibly TRBD1 or TRBD2 (5 bases each). CDR3 length equals 14 residues. CDR1 and CDR2 from the germline V gene are KGHSH and LQKENI. Trimming pared 3 bases from V and 7 bases from J, leaving 16 bases between. The chain's CDR3 is CASSPSFGTGEQYF. CDR3 nucleotide sequence: TGTGCCAGCTCACCCAGCTTCGGGACGGGAGAGCAGTACTTC.

This clone was observed a handful of times. This chain uses TRBV6-2 or TRBV6-3 with TRBJ2-7; weak D call: TRBD1 (8 bases). Trimming stripped 2 bases from V and 6 bases from J, with 14 bases between. This CDR3 has 14 residues. Germline lookup yields CDR1 MNHEY and CDR2 SVGEGT. CDR3: CASSYPDREGEQYF. CDR3 in DNA: TGTGCCAGCAGTTACCCGGACAGGGAGGGCGAGCAGTACTTC.

The chain uses TRBV27 and TRBJ2-3; weak D call: TRBD2 (5 bases). The germline V gene has CDR1 MNHEY and CDR2 SMNVEV (reference sequence). Trimming left V 3 bases short and J 4 bases short, with 11 bases between. The CDR3 contains 14 residues. The CDR3, as DNA: TGTGCCAGCAGTTTTGCTATGGGAGCAGATACGCAGTATTTT. Translated, it gives CASSFAMGADTQYF.

The chain employs TRBV29-1 and TRBJ2-7; unclear D gene. Per the germline V gene, CDR1 is SQVTM and CDR2 is ANQGSEA. This CDR3 has 12 amino acids. Trimming took 3 bases from V and 3 from J, leaving 9 bases between them. The DNA for the CDR3 is TGCAGCGTTGAGAGCAGTCTCTACGAGCAGTACTTC. Protein sequence: CSVESSLYEQYF.